Listed here are 13 T cell receptor beta chains from one sample, sequenced in a study of shared clonotypes between healthy human individuals. Using immunoSEQ multiplex PCR, the repertoire was profiled, and TCRdb retains in-frame clones only, with some absent. The sample has around 95,000 clones; around 47% are singletons. The sample comprised PBMCs. These receptors were collected from a woman between 40 and 50 years old in good health. Some clones in this sample may be carry-over from other donors' samples.

Of note for this clone: With only one base between it and a far larger clone, this is likely a read error. This sample includes further DNA sequences coding for the same CDR3. The rearrangement links TRBV5-1 to TRBJ1-1; 8 bases line up with TRBD1. CDR3 length: 15 residues. From germline, CDR1 is SGHRS and CDR2 YFSETQ. The CDR3 DNA reads as TGCGCCAGCAGCGCAGACAACAGGGGGAACACCGAAGCTTTCTTT. Translation gives CASSADNRGNTEAFF.

This clone was found a few times. This chain uses TRBV7-2 with TRBJ2-7; 9 bases align to TRBD1. Germline CDR1 is SGHTA and CDR2 is FQGNSA. J gave up 4 bases and V 4 bases, and 2 bases lay outside the gene matches. CDR3 length equals 13 residues. The CDR3 nucleotides read TGTGCCAGCAGCTCGGACAGGGGATACGAGCAGTACTTC. This gives the protein CASSSDRGYEQYF.

This clone was picked up many times. This chain links TRBV18 with TRBJ2-5; D remains unclear. The CDR3 contains 14 residues. CDR1 is KGHSH, CDR2 LQKENI, per germline. Trimming left V 0 bases short and J 5 bases short, with 10 bases between. This chain's CDR3 is CASSPPSGRETQYF. CDR3 nucleotide sequence: TGTGCCAGCTCACCACCGTCCGGCCGGGAGACCCAGTACTTC. Full variable domain (rest looked up from reference TRBV18 and TRBJ2-5): NAGVMQNPRHLVRRRGQEARLRCSPMKGHSHVYWYRQLPEEGLKFMVYLQKENIIDESGMPKERFSAEFPKEGPSILRIQQVVRGDSAAYFCASSPPSGRETQYFGPGTRLLVL.

The chain couples TRBV29-1 to TRBJ2-7; possible D gene TRBD1, 6 bases. The J call may be mistaken, given a closer DNA end match to TRBJ2-5. From germline, CDR1 is SQVTM and CDR2 ANQGSEA. This CDR3 contains 14 residues. CDR3 protein: CSVERGGGRETQYF. CDR3 sequence (DNA): TGCAGCGTTGAAAGAGGGGGTGGAAGGGAGACCCAGTACTTC.

The gene calls are TRBV9 and TRBJ2-1, with 9 bases lining up with TRBD2. This CDR3 spans 15 amino acids. CDR1 is SGDLS, CDR2 YYNGEE, per germline. V dropped 0 bases and J dropped 2; count of bases not matched to a gene: 0. The CDR3 loop is CASSVGTSAYNEQFF. CDR3 nucleotide sequence: TGTGCCAGCAGCGTAGGGACTAGCGCCTACAATGAGCAGTTCTTC.

As concerns this clone: At one end the junction does not follow the germline gene, possibly because of a read error. The chain is built from TRBV5-4 and TRBJ2-1, with D tentatively TRBD2 (5 bases). Germline V gene data show CDR1 as SGHNT and CDR2 as YYREEE (reference sequence). The CDR3 has 13 amino acids. CDR3 nucleotides: TGCGCCAGCAGCCAAGACTGGGGAGTGGAGCAGTTCTTC. This sequence encodes CASSQDWGVEQFF. The variable domain in full, completed from reference TRBV5-4 and TRBJ2-1, reads ETGVTQSPTHLIKTRGQQVTLRCSSQSGHNTVSWYQQALGQGPQFIFQYYREEENGRGNFPPRFSGLQFPNYSSELNVNALELDDSALYLCASSQDWGVEQFFGPGTRLTVL.

The CDR3 DNA reads as TGTGCCAGCAGTTACAGGCGGGAGGTTCCCAATGAGCAGTTCTTC. It is translated as CASSYRREVPNEQFF. The chain has TRBV19 and TRBJ2-1; 8 positions agree with TRBD2. CDR1 and CDR2 from the germline V gene are LNHDA and SQIVND (reference sequence). The CDR3 is 15 residues long. The junction had 13 bases not matched to a gene; V was cut back by 9 bases and J by 6 bases.

Remarks on this clone: It differs at one base from a far larger clone, so likely a read error. Since no conserved phenylalanine or tryptophan closes the CDR3, a read error is the likely cause. V usage is TRBV30 and J usage is TRBJ1-2; D gene unclear. The V end was cut by 1 base, the J end by 2 bases, with 8 bases between. CDR3 length: 13 amino acids. Germline lookup yields CDR1 GTSNPN and CDR2 SVGIG (reference sequence). CDR3 in DNA: TGTGCCTGGAGTGGTCCAGCAAACTATGGCTACACCCTC. Its translation: CAWSGPANYGYTL.

This clone was observed a handful of times. The chain couples TRBV18 to TRBJ1-4; weak D call: TRBD1 (5 bases). Trimming stripped 1 base from V and 8 bases from J, with 14 bases between. Looked up from germline, CDR1 is KGHSH and CDR2 is LQKENI. CDR3 length: 15 residues. The CDR3 reads CASSPLGREMEKLFF. The CDR3 region has the DNA TGTGCCAGCTCACCACTAGGCAGGGAGATGGAAAAACTGTTTTTT.

This clone has only a few counts. The chain joins TRBV6-5 to TRBJ1-1; D remains unclear. Per germline, CDR1 MNHEY and CDR2 SVGAGI. V gave up 2 bases and J gave up 0 bases, with 7 bases separating them. The CDR3 is 14 residues long. Here the CDR3 DNA reads TGTGCCAGCAGTTACGCCCTAATGAACACTGAAGCTTTCTTT. Translation: CASSYALMNTEAFF.

This clone was seen repeatedly, ten times or more. This chain uses TRBV2 with TRBJ1-5; D perhaps matches TRBD1 (5 bases). Germline V gene lookup returns CDR1 SNHLY and CDR2 FYNNEI. The CDR3 loop spans 14 amino acids. V was trimmed by 5 bases and J by 5 bases, leaving 13 bases between them. CDR3 residues: CASSPGLADQPQHF. In DNA form, the CDR3 reads TGTGCCAGCAGTCCGGGACTGGCCGATCAGCCCCAGCATTTT.

The chain joins TRBV6-4 to TRBJ2-5, with 8 bases matching TRBD2. This CDR3 is built from 16 residues. The ends lost 1 base at V and 11 bases at J; junction bases unmatched: 15. Germline values: CDR1 MRHNA, CDR2 SNTAGT. The CDR3 is CASSDWGSSGLMEQYF. The DNA for the CDR3 is TGTGCCAGCAGTGACTGGGGATCTAGCGGGCTTATGGAGCAGTACTTC.

The rearrangement uses TRBV9 and TRBJ2-5, with TRBD2 matching over 11 bases. Near its end, the DNA agrees better with TRBJ2-7, so the J call may be wrong. Germline values: CDR1 SGDLS, CDR2 YYNGEE. This CDR3 contains 15 residues. The CDR3 is CASSPWASGGYEQYF. CDR3 DNA: TGTGCCAGCAGCCCATGGGCTAGCGGGGGGTACGAGCAGTACTTC.